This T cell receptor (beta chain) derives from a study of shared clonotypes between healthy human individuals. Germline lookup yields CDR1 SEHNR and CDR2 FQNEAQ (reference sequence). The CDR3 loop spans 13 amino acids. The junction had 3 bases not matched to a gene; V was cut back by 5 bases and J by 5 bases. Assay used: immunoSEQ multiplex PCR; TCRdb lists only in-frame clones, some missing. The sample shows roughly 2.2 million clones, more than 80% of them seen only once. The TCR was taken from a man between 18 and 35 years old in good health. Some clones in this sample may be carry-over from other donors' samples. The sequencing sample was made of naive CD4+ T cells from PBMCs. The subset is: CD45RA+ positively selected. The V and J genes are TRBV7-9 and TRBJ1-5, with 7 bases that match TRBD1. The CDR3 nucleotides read TGTGCCAGCAGCGGCACAGGGGATCAGCCCCAGCATTTT. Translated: CASSGTGDQPQHF.